These 22 T cell receptor beta chains were sequenced from one sample in a study of cytomegalovirus exposure and HLA in healthy donors. The primer mix had 60 Vbeta and 13 Jbeta primers. Assay used: immunoSEQ multiplex PCR; TCRdb lists only in-frame clones, some missing. Here the sample spans 150,000 to 200,000 clones, around 79% being singletons. Material for sequencing was PBMCs. Receptors originate from a woman aged 50 to 60 in good health and CMV-seronegative.

The chain joins TRBV28 to TRBJ2-7, with D possibly being TRBD1 (6 bases). This CDR3 spans 15 amino acids. Between the trimmed V and J ends, which lost 6 bases and 0 bases, there was a span of 15 bases. Germline-derived CDR1 and CDR2 are MDHEN and SYDVKM. The CDR3 here is CASRLGGKGSYEQYF. CDR3 coding DNA: TGTGCCAGCAGACTAGGGGGAAAGGGCTCCTACGAGCAGTACTTC. The full variable domain, with the rest looked up from reference TRBV28 and TRBJ2-7, is DVKVTQSSRYLVKRTGEKVFLECVQDMDHENMFWYRQDPGLGLRLIYFSYDVKMKEKGDIPEGYSVSREKKERFSLILESASTNQTSMYLCASRLGGKGSYEQYFGPGTRLTVT.

This sequence joins TRBV18 and TRBJ2-7, with 9 positions matching TRBD2. Trimming took 3 bases from V and 3 from J; bases not matched to a gene: 9. The CDR3 has 16 amino acids. Germline loops: CDR1 KGHSH, CDR2 LQKENI. This CDR3 is CASSPREGLAIYEQYF. The CDR3 DNA follows: TGTGCCAGCTCACCCCGGGAGGGACTAGCTATCTACGAGCAGTACTTC.

This clone has a single count. The rearrangement joins TRBV7-3 to TRBJ1-4, with 10 bases matching TRBD1. Germline loops: CDR1 SGHTA, CDR2 FQGTGA. CDR3 length: 15 residues. V dropped 5 bases and J dropped 8; count of bases not matched to a gene: 8. CDR3: CASSHLRDRGEKLFF. CDR3 sequence (DNA): TGTGCCAGCAGCCACCTCCGGGACAGGGGAGAAAAACTGTTTTTT.

The chain joins TRBV27 to TRBJ1-5; D gene unclear. Germline V gene sequence: CDR1 MNHEY, CDR2 SMNVEV (reference sequence). The V end was cut by 8 bases, the J end by 1 base, with 18 bases between. The CDR3 contains 16 residues. CDR3 loop: CASSPGFVGSNQPQHF. The CDR3, as DNA: TGTGCCAGCTCACCGGGGTTTGTTGGGAGCAATCAGCCCCAGCATTTT.

The chain links TRBV7-8 to TRBJ1-1, with 8 bases lining up with TRBD1. V dropped 1 base and J dropped 5; count of bases not matched to a gene: 3. The germline V gene encodes CDR1 SGHVS and CDR2 FQNEAQ. CDR3 length: 14 residues. This chain's CDR3 is CASSLGTGMTEAFF. CDR3 nucleotide sequence: TGTGCCAGCAGCTTAGGGACAGGGATGACTGAAGCTTTCTTT.

V usage is TRBV29-1 and J usage is TRBJ1-2; TRBD1 agrees at 9 bases. The CDR3 has 18 residues. V shed 6 bases and J 7 bases; nucleotides not matched to a gene: 24. The germline V gene has CDR1 SQVTM and CDR2 ANQGSEA. The CDR3 spells CSVAWPGQGIAGALGYTF. DNA for the CDR3: TGCAGCGTGGCTTGGCCGGGACAGGGAATCGCGGGGGCGCTTGGCTACACCTTC.

This rearrangement joins TRBV28 to TRBJ1-2; 9 bases fit TRBD1. CDR1 and CDR2 from the germline V gene are MDHEN and SYDVKM. The CDR3 length is 15 residues. Germline trimming cut 5 bases from V and 3 bases from J; bases unmatched to any gene: 7. CDR3 nucleotide sequence: TGTGCCAGCAGTCCAAGGACAGGGGCCTACTATGGCTACACCTTC. Residues: CASSPRTGAYYGYTF.

V and J are TRBV6-5 and TRBJ1-1; the match to TRBD1 covers 9 bases. Germline values: CDR1 MNHEY, CDR2 SVGAGI. This CDR3 spans 14 amino acids. Germline trimming cut 6 bases from V and 2 bases from J; bases unmatched to any gene: 4. The CDR3: CASRLQGANTEAFF. The CDR3 coding sequence is TGTGCCAGCAGGTTACAGGGGGCCAACACTGAAGCTTTCTTT.

The chain employs TRBV5-6 and TRBJ2-4, with 11 bases fitting TRBD2. The CDR3 totals 14 residues. Germline CDR1 reads SGHDT; CDR2 reads YYEEEE. The ends lost 3 bases at V and 7 bases at J; junction bases unmatched: 3. CDR3 region: CASSSWTSGNIQYF. The CDR3, as DNA: TGTGCCAGCAGCTCCTGGACTAGCGGGAACATTCAGTACTTC.

V is TRBV28 and J is TRBJ2-5, with TRBD2 as a possible D gene (5 bases). The DNA end lines up better with TRBJ2-7; the J call may be wrong. Germline V gene sequence: CDR1 MDHEN, CDR2 SYDVKM. The CDR3 consists of 13 residues. This chain's CDR3 is CASIRTLPYEQYF. The CDR3 DNA is TGTGCCAGTATAAGGACTCTCCCCTACGAGCAGTACTTC.

The V gene is TRBV19, the J gene TRBJ1-5; the match to TRBD1 covers 9 bases. J was trimmed by 5 bases and V by 5 bases; bases with no gene match: 10. CDR1 is LNHDA, CDR2 SQIVND, per germline (reference sequence). This CDR3 region has 16 residues. CDR3 region: CASSVRDRVGDQPQHF. The CDR3 bases are TGTGCCAGTAGTGTCCGGGACAGGGTAGGGGATCAGCCCCAGCATTTT.

This clone has a handful of counts. CDR3 protein: CASSPPGTGEGEQYF. The CDR3 DNA reads TGTGCCAGCTCACCTCCCGGGACAGGGGAGGGCGAGCAGTACTTC. The chain links TRBV18 to TRBJ2-7; 10 bases line up with TRBD1. The length of the CDR3 is 15 residues. Germline CDR1 is KGHSH and CDR2 is LQKENI. Trimming removed 3 bases from V and 6 bases from J; junction bases left unmatched: 8.

This sequence joins TRBV4-3 and TRBJ1-1, with D perhaps TRBD1 (5 bases). This CDR3 contains 15 residues. Germline lookup yields CDR1 LGHNA and CDR2 YSLEER. Trimming took off 0 bases at V and 3 bases at J, with 11 bases between the two ends. This CDR3 is CASSQDRARDTEAFF. The CDR3 nucleotides read TGCGCCAGCAGCCAAGATCGAGCCAGGGACACTGAAGCTTTCTTT.

V and J are TRBV5-8 and TRBJ1-1; 8 nucleotides line up with TRBD1. There are 15 residues in the CDR3. CDR1 is SGHTS and CDR2 is YDEGEE in the germline V gene. After removal of 0 bases from V and 5 bases from J, the junction contained 6 bases not matched to a gene. DNA of the CDR3: TGTGCCAGCAGCTTGGGAACAGGGGGAAGGACTGAAGCTTTCTTT. Its translation: CASSLGTGGRTEAFF. The variable domain in full, with the rest retrieved from reference TRBV5-8 and TRBJ1-1, is EAGVTQSPTHLIKTRGQQATLRCSPISGHTSVYWYQQALGLGLQFLLWYDEGEERNRGNFPPRFSGRQFPNYSSELNVNALELEDSALYLCASSLGTGGRTEAFFGQGTRLTVV.

The rearrangement uses TRBV7-6 and TRBJ2-7; D possibly corresponds to TRBD2 (5 bases). V lost 1 base and J lost 4, with 17 bases in between. The CDR3 length is 16 residues. Looked up from germline, CDR1 is SGHVS and CDR2 is FNYEAQ. CDR3 sequence (DNA): TGTGCCAGCAGCTTAGAAGAAACTAGTGCATCGTACGAGCAGTACTTC. Amino acid sequence: CASSLEETSASYEQYF.

The chain links TRBV29-1 to TRBJ2-7; maybe TRBD1 (5 bases). Trimming shortened V by 2 bases and J by 3 bases, and 5 bases separated the two germline ends. Germline lookup yields CDR1 SQVTM and CDR2 ANQGSEA. This CDR3 has 11 amino acids. The CDR3 reads CSVERGYEQYF. Here the CDR3 DNA reads TGCAGCGTTGAAAGGGGCTACGAGCAGTACTTC.

The chain combines TRBV27 with TRBJ1-2; 7 positions agree with TRBD1. This CDR3 is built from 14 residues. Germline loops: CDR1 MNHEY, CDR2 SMNVEV (reference sequence). After removal of 2 bases from V and 4 bases from J, the junction contained 4 bases not matched to a gene. CDR3 amino acids: CASSLDRALYGYTF. CDR3 sequence (DNA): TGTGCCAGCAGTTTAGACAGGGCCCTCTATGGCTACACCTTC.

The CDR3 DNA follows: TGTGCCAGCAGGGCCCCGGGGTCGGGGGCCTATAATTCACCCCTCCACTTT. It yields the protein CASRAPGSGAYNSPLHF. The V gene is TRBV2, the J gene TRBJ1-6; D perhaps matches TRBD1 (5 bases). Germline assignment: CDR1 SNHLY and CDR2 FYNNEI. The CDR3 loop spans 17 amino acids. Deletions cut 6 bases from V and 2 bases from J, with 17 bases between.

The rearrangement uses TRBV7-9 and TRBJ2-7, with 7 bases matching TRBD1. Germline V gene lookup returns CDR1 SEHNR and CDR2 FQNEAQ (reference sequence). Unmatched junction bases numbered 9, after V lost 5 bases and J lost 5 bases. The CDR3 is 14 residues long. In DNA form, the CDR3 reads TGTGCCAGCAGCCCATCCGGGACAGTAAACGAGCAGTACTTC. This encodes CASSPSGTVNEQYF.

The chain joins TRBV5-6 to TRBJ1-2; D is undetermined. With 1 base removed from V and 1 base from J, the gap between germline ends came to 11 bases. The CDR3 has 15 amino acids. Germline V CDR1 and CDR2: SGHDT, YYEEEE. The CDR3 nucleotides are TGTGCCAGCAGCTTGCCCCGGGGATTTAACTATGGCTACACCTTC. Protein: CASSLPRGFNYGYTF.

This clone was detected a few times. V gene TRBV14 combines with J gene TRBJ1-2; D remains unclear. Germline V lookup: CDR1 SGHDN, CDR2 FVKESK. Trimming removed 1 base at V and 0 bases at J, with 12 bases between. The CDR3 is 16 residues long. The CDR3 DNA reads TGTGCCAGCAGCCAAGGTCGGAACAGAGCTAACTATGGCTACACCTTC. Translating it yields CASSQGRNRANYGYTF.

The chain employs TRBV4-3 and TRBJ2-7; TRBD2 aligns across 8 bases. The length of the CDR3 is 15 residues. Germline lookup yields CDR1 LGHNA and CDR2 YSLEER. Losses at the gene ends were 1 base for V and 2 bases for J; bases not matched to a gene: 4. The CDR3 DNA reads as TGCGCCAGCAGCCAAGCGACTAGCGTAGCCTACGAGCAGTACTTC. This translates into CASSQATSVAYEQYF.